The 27 T cell receptor beta chains in this list originate from one sample, sequenced in a study of PD-1 and CTLA-4 blockade in melanoma. This table comes from immunoSEQ multiplex PCR, and its TCRdb copy is limited to in-frame clones, with some not included. This table holds 25,000 to 35,000 clones, approximately 90% found once. The source was CD8+ T cells from peripheral blood, collected from a patient given anti-PD-1 treatment. All receptors derive from a human donor with melanoma.

CDR3 loop: CASSDLETQYF. CDR3 bases: TGTGCCAGCAGTGACCTAGAGACCCAGTACTTC. The rearrangement links TRBV25-1 to TRBJ2-5, with unresolved D. Germline-derived CDR1 and CDR2 are MGHDK and SYGVNS. V was cut by 3 bases and J by 4 bases, with 3 bases left in between. This CDR3 has 11 amino acids.

Written as DNA, the CDR3 is TGTGCTAGTGCCTTGACAGGGGGTTACACAGATACGCAGTATTTT. Amino acid sequence: CASALTGGYTDTQYF. The genes are TRBV12-5 and TRBJ2-3; 9 bases fit TRBD1. The CDR3 spans 15 residues. CDR1 is LGHNT, CDR2 FRNRAP, per germline. The J segment lost 2 bases and the V segment lost 7 bases, leaving 7 bases of the junction unmatched. The whole variable domain, remainder taken from reference TRBV12-5 and TRBJ2-3, is DARVTQTPRHKVTEMGQEVTMRCQPILGHNTVFWYRQTMMQGLELLAYFRNRAPLDDSGMPKDRFSAEMPDATLATLKIQPSEPRDSAVYFCASALTGGYTDTQYFGPGTRLTVL.

The rearrangement uses TRBV11-2 and TRBJ2-5, with TRBD2 matching 8 bases. The CDR3 length is 15 residues. Germline CDR1 is SGHAT and CDR2 is FQNNGV. V dropped 5 bases and J dropped 2; count of bases not matched to a gene: 7. In nucleotides, the CDR3 is TGTGCCAGCAGCCACGGCGGGGGGTTACAAGAGACCCAGTACTTC. This encodes CASSHGGGLQETQYF.

CDR3 sequence: CASSQDRWGNTEAFF. DNA for the CDR3: TGTGCCAGCAGCCAAGATCGTTGGGGAAACACTGAAGCTTTCTTT. V usage is TRBV3-1 (or the pseudogene TRBV3-2) and J usage is TRBJ1-1; D gene uncertain. Germline CDR1 and CDR2: LGHDT and YNNKEL (reference sequence). The CDR3 has 15 amino acids. Between the trimmed V and J ends, which lost 0 bases and 2 bases, there was a span of 10 bases.

This sequence joins TRBV11-2 and TRBJ2-1; the match to TRBD2 covers 8 bases. Germline lookup yields CDR1 SGHAT and CDR2 FQNNGV. The V segment lost 5 bases and the J segment 7 bases; nucleotides outside the gene matches: 10. CDR3 size: 15 residues. CDR3 DNA: TGTGCCAGCAGCCTGGGACTAGGGACGGAAAATGAGCAGTTCTTC. It encodes CASSLGLGTENEQFF.

The chain uses TRBV12-5 and TRBJ1-5, with D perhaps TRBD1 (5 bases). The CDR3 consists of 20 residues. Trimming took 0 bases from V and 5 from J, leaving 26 bases between them. Germline loops: CDR1 LGHNT, CDR2 FRNRAP. CDR3 DNA: TGTGCTAGTGGTTTGGTACTGCCTTTGACCCAGGTGTGGGACGATCAGCCCCAGCATTTT. Its protein is CASGLVLPLTQVWDDQPQHF.

The chain combines TRBV30 with TRBJ2-7; the D is unclear. This CDR3 is built from 12 residues. Germline lookup yields CDR1 GTSNPN and CDR2 SVGIG (reference sequence). V was pared by 4 bases and J by 0 bases, with 7 bases between. CDR3 protein: CAWTASSYEQYF. CDR3 nucleotides: TGTGCCTGGACGGCGAGCTCCTACGAGCAGTACTTC.

The V and J genes are TRBV3-1 (or the pseudogene TRBV3-2) and TRBJ1-4, with D perhaps TRBD1 (6 bases). This CDR3 is built from 17 residues. Per germline, CDR1 LGHDT and CDR2 YNNKEL (reference sequence). Trimming left V 0 bases short and J 3 bases short, with 14 bases between. CDR3 loop: CASSQDPLQGPNEKLFF. CDR3 sequence (DNA): TGTGCCAGCAGCCAAGACCCCTTACAGGGACCTAATGAAAAACTGTTTTTT.

This clone appeared once. The chain is built from TRBV30 and TRBJ2-5; D ambiguous. Trimming took 4 bases from V and 3 from J, leaving 9 bases between them. The CDR3 totals 12 residues. Germline loops: CDR1 GTSNPN, CDR2 SVGIG (reference sequence). CDR3 in amino acids: CAWTQGKETQYF. In DNA, the CDR3 is TGTGCCTGGACGCAAGGGAAAGAGACCCAGTACTTC.

V gene TRBV27 combines with J gene TRBJ2-4, with 11 bases matching TRBD2. CDR3 size: 14 residues. The germline V gene has CDR1 MNHEY and CDR2 SMNVEV (reference sequence). With V trimmed by 6 bases and J by 8 bases, 6 bases remained unmatched. CDR3 loop: CASRLAGGQDIQYF. In DNA, the CDR3 is TGTGCCAGCAGGTTAGCGGGGGGGCAGGACATTCAGTACTTC.

The rearrangement uses TRBV7-9 and TRBJ2-2; TRBD1 agrees at 8 bases. Unmatched junction bases numbered 4, after V lost 8 bases and J lost 2 bases. Germline CDR1 SEHNR, CDR2 FQNEAQ (reference sequence). This CDR3 contains 14 residues. Here the CDR3 reads CASLGQDNTGELFF. DNA for the CDR3: TGTGCCAGCCTGGGACAGGATAACACCGGGGAGCTGTTTTTT. Full variable domain (outside the CDR3, taken from reference TRBV7-9 and TRBJ2-2): DTGVSQNPRHKITKRGQNVTFRCDPISEHNRLYWYRQTLGQGPEFLTYFQNEAQLEKSRLLSDRFSAERPKGSFSTLEIQRTEQGDSAMYLCASLGQDNTGELFFGEGSRLTVL.

V is TRBV6-2 or TRBV6-3 and J is TRBJ1-2, with D maybe TRBD1 (5 bases). From germline, CDR1 is MNHEY and CDR2 SVGEGT. The CDR3 runs to 14 residues. Deletions cut 5 bases from V and 5 bases from J, with 15 bases between. CDR3 DNA: TGTGCCAGCAGTCTCAACGGGGCACAGTATGGCTACACCTTC. It is translated as CASSLNGAQYGYTF.

This chain joins TRBV7-9 and TRBJ2-2; no firm D call. CDR3 length equals 17 residues. The V end lost 5 bases, the J end lost 5 bases, and 21 bases lay between the germline ends. Germline CDR1 is SEHNR and CDR2 is FQNEAQ (reference sequence). In DNA form, the CDR3 reads TGTGCCAGCAGCCCTCTGCGTGGGGAACTGGTAACCGGGGAGCTGTTTTTT. Translation gives CASSPLRGELVTGELFF.

This clone came up once. The V gene is TRBV7-6, the J gene TRBJ2-7, with TRBD2 matching 7 bases. This CDR3 has 14 amino acids. From germline, CDR1 is SGHVS and CDR2 FNYEAQ. The trim removed 6 bases at V and 0 bases at J, leaving 5 bases unmatched. CDR3 coding DNA: TGTGCCAGCAGACCCTGGGGGGGCTCCTACGAGCAGTACTTC. Translating it yields CASRPWGGSYEQYF.

J is TRBJ1-4 and V is TRBV27; the D gene is possibly TRBD1 (5 bases). The CDR3 covers 17 residues. Per germline, CDR1 MNHEY and CDR2 SMNVEV (reference sequence). Between the trimmed V and J ends, which lost 6 bases and 5 bases, there was a span of 22 bases. Here the CDR3 DNA reads TGTGCCAGCAGCCCTGAGGGGTGGGATTCCTTAAATGAAAAACTGTTTTTT. Translation gives CASSPEGWDSLNEKLFF.

The chain is built from TRBV19 and TRBJ1-6; TRBD1 might be the D (5 bases). CDR1 is LNHDA and CDR2 is SQIVND in the germline V gene (reference sequence). The CDR3 is made up of 15 amino acids. V was pared by 3 bases and J by 8 bases, with 14 bases between. CDR3 protein: CASSIYRDSDSPLHF. As DNA, the CDR3 is TGTGCCAGTAGTATTTATCGGGACTCAGATTCACCCCTCCACTTT.

This clone was seen just once. The CDR3 reads CASSFLTSGSAEGYNEQFF. CDR3 bases: TGTGCCAGCAGCTTCTTGACTAGCGGGAGCGCCGAGGGCTACAATGAGCAGTTCTTC. The chain carries TRBV7-9 and TRBJ2-1, with TRBD2 identical over 12 bases. Trimming cost V 3 bases and J 3 bases; bases outside gene matches: 12. Germline CDR1 SEHNR, CDR2 FQNEAQ (reference sequence). The CDR3 covers 19 residues.

The rearrangement uses TRBV7-9 and TRBJ2-1, with D unclear. V shed 6 bases and J shed 6 bases, with 12 bases lying between them. The CDR3 is 13 amino acids. Germline loops: CDR1 SEHNR, CDR2 FQNEAQ (reference sequence). CDR3: CASSPQDRNEQFF. DNA for the CDR3: TGTGCCAGCAGTCCTCAGGACCGCAATGAGCAGTTCTTC. The complete variable domain, with remaining parts taken from reference TRBV7-9 and TRBJ2-1, reads DTGVSQNPRHKITKRGQNVTFRCDPISEHNRLYWYRQTLGQGPEFLTYFQNEAQLEKSRLLSDRFSAERPKGSFSTLEIQRTEQGDSAMYLCASSPQDRNEQFFGPGTRLTVL.

The rearrangement uses TRBV6-5 and TRBJ1-1; D is uncertain. CDR1 and CDR2 (germline): MNHEY, SVGAGI. V was cut by 11 bases and J by 6 bases, with 19 bases left in between. This CDR3 has 13 amino acids. CDR3 DNA: TGTGCCGAGTCTCCTAGGGCAGTTTCTGAAGCTTTCTTT. It codes for CAESPRAVSEAFF.

The rearrangement uses TRBV6-6 and TRBJ2-7, with D possibly matching TRBD2 (5 bases). Germline V CDR1 and CDR2: MNHNY, SVGAGI (reference sequence). There are 11 residues in the CDR3. With 11 bases removed from V and 0 bases from J, the gap between germline ends came to 8 bases. The chain's CDR3 is CASGSSYEQYF. The CDR3 DNA follows: TGTGCCTCGGGGAGCTCCTACGAGCAGTACTTC.

The chain is built from TRBV2 and TRBJ1-5; TRBD1 is a possible D gene (5 bases). V was cut by 3 bases and J by 5 bases, with 17 bases left in between. Germline V gene lookup returns CDR1 SNHLY and CDR2 FYNNEI. CDR3 size: 16 residues. CDR3 DNA: TGTGCCAGCAGTGAGGTATCGGGGGAGGTTGATCAGCCCCAGCATTTT. Translation: CASSEVSGEVDQPQHF.

The chain uses TRBV7-9 and TRBJ2-7, with D possibly being TRBD1 or TRBD2 (5 bases each). Germline CDR1 SEHNR, CDR2 FQNEAQ (reference sequence). V gave up 7 bases and J gave up 5 bases, with 15 bases separating them. The CDR3 consists of 13 residues. For the CDR3, the DNA is TGTGCCAGCACCAAAGTAGGGACGGACGAGCAGTACTTC. It translates to CASTKVGTDEQYF. The full variable domain, with the rest looked up from reference TRBV7-9 and TRBJ2-7, is DTGVSQNPRHKITKRGQNVTFRCDPISEHNRLYWYRQTLGQGPEFLTYFQNEAQLEKSRLLSDRFSAERPKGSFSTLEIQRTEQGDSAMYLCASTKVGTDEQYFGPGTRLTVT.

The chain combines TRBV4-1 with TRBJ1-6; 7 positions agree with TRBD1. Germline CDR1 MGHRA, CDR2 YSYEKL. With V trimmed by 0 bases and J by 9 bases, 5 bases remained unmatched. The CDR3 is 15 amino acids. The CDR3 sequence is CASSQEDRMGSPLHF. CDR3 nucleotides: TGCGCCAGCAGCCAAGAGGACAGGATGGGTTCACCCCTCCACTTT.

The V gene is TRBV30, the J gene TRBJ2-7; D tentatively fits TRBD1 or TRBD2 (6 bases each). Deletions cut 0 bases from V and 3 bases from J, with 12 bases between. The CDR3 length is 14 residues. Looked up from germline, CDR1 is GTSNPN and CDR2 is SVGIG (reference sequence). CDR3 sequence reads: CAWSVKQGLYEQYF. The CDR3 nucleotides read TGTGCCTGGAGTGTAAAACAGGGACTCTACGAGCAGTACTTC.

The chain links TRBV28 to TRBJ1-1; D possibly corresponds to TRBD1 (5 bases). Germline V CDR1 and CDR2: MDHEN, SYDVKM. V lost 3 bases, J lost 7 bases, and 12 bases lay in between. The CDR3 covers 13 residues. CDR3 protein: CASSLGVELEAFF. CDR3 DNA: TGTGCCAGCAGTTTGGGGGTAGAACTTGAAGCTTTCTTT.

The chain carries TRBV24-1 and TRBJ2-7; perhaps D is TRBD1 or TRBD2 (6 bases each). The germline V gene encodes CDR1 KGHDR and CDR2 SFDVKD. V was shortened by 7 bases and J by 3 bases, with 15 bases between the two germline ends. This CDR3 has 14 amino acids. CDR3 protein: CATSPTGGGYEQYF. The DNA of the CDR3 is TGTGCCACCAGCCCGACAGGAGGGGGCTACGAGCAGTACTTC.

V gene TRBV10-3 combines with J gene TRBJ1-5; D remains unclear. The CDR3 covers 15 residues. Trimming cost V 2 bases and J 0 bases, with 8 bases left between them. Germline V lookup: CDR1 ENHRY, CDR2 SYGVKD. This CDR3 reads CAISEADFSNQPQHF. CDR3 in DNA: TGTGCCATCAGTGAGGCAGACTTTAGCAATCAGCCCCAGCATTTT.